This TCR beta chain came from a study of CD8 T cells in ankylosing spondylitis. Study-level results: Reports of some motif variants in reactive arthritis synovial fluid and blood predate this one. Significant enrichment of disease-linked clones was reported in matched ankylosing spondylitis synovial fluid. Typical of ankylosing spondylitis blood, it appeared, was a TCR beta motif of several highly homologous variants. A CD8+ phenotype characterized the disease-linked clones, which were relatively rare in peripheral blood.

V shed 4 bases and J shed 14 bases, with 15 bases lying between them. This CDR3 region has 13 residues. The germline V gene has CDR1 LGHDT and CDR2 YNNKEL (reference sequence). Comments on this clonotype: The antigen remains undetermined.

Molecular-barcoded quantitative 5'-RACE produced these TCR beta libraries. TCRdb reanalysed the 5' RACE reads using MiXCR and keeps one entry per CDR3 protein. The sample contains about 540,000 distinct CDR3 sequences, approximately 11% of which appear only once. The chain employs TRBV3-1 and TRBJ1-6, with a weak D call TRBD1 (5 bases). The source is a male donor with ankylosing spondylitis. Sequencing input: blood, either unsorted or a sorted T cell fraction (not recorded which). CDR3 protein: CASSPGRPAALHF. The CDR3 DNA reads as TGTGCCAGCAGCCCGGGACGGCCGGCGGCCCTCCACTTT.